The 18 T cell receptor beta chains presented below share a single source sample, sequenced in a study of blood T cell repertoires in COVID-19. Measured with immunoSEQ multiplex PCR; TCRdb has only the in-frame clones, and not every one. Of fewer than 500,000 clones listed, roughly 80% were seen once; the top ten hold roughly 1.2%. The sample consisted of peripheral blood. Receptors were obtained from a human donor with acute or convalescent COVID-19. The donor label of this sample is uncertain.

CDR3 nucleotide sequence: TGTGCCAGCAGTGGAAGACTCACCTCCCACTCCTACGAGCAGTACTTC. This translates into CASSGRLTSHSYEQYF. The chain is built from TRBV2 and TRBJ2-7; D is unresolved. Trimming shortened V by 4 bases and J by 0 bases, and 16 bases separated the two germline ends. There are 16 residues in the CDR3. CDR1 SNHLY and CDR2 FYNNEI come from the germline V gene.

This clone appeared once. The chain carries TRBV6-1 and TRBJ2-5; 11 bases are shared with TRBD1. Germline trimming cut 4 bases from V and 5 bases from J; bases unmatched to any gene: 12. Germline CDR1 MNHNS, CDR2 SASEGT. CDR3 size: 17 residues. CDR3 sequence: CASSAPRGQGAWETQYF. For the CDR3, the DNA is TGTGCCAGCAGTGCCCCCCGAGGACAGGGGGCATGGGAGACCCAGTACTTC.

In this sample, this clone turned up a few times. The rearrangement joins TRBV6-5 to TRBJ1-6, with 7 bases that match TRBD1. The CDR3 contains 16 residues. With 0 bases clipped from V and 9 bases from J, the junction kept 8 bases outside the gene matches. The germline CDR1 and CDR2 sequences are MNHEY and SVGAGI. The CDR3 DNA is TGTGCCAGCAGTTACTCGAGCGACAGGGCGTCTTCACCCCTCCACTTT. This gives the protein CASSYSSDRASSPLHF.

In the case of this clone: The sample carries other DNA sequences with the same CDR3. J is TRBJ1-2 and V is TRBV28; D ambiguous. CDR1 MDHEN and CDR2 SYDVKM come from the germline V gene. This CDR3 spans 12 amino acids. Trimming stripped 1 base from V and 4 bases from J, with 4 bases between. This CDR3 is CASSLSGYGYTF. Here the CDR3 DNA reads TGTGCCAGCAGTTTATCGGGCTATGGCTACACCTTC.

The rearrangement uses TRBV7-6 and TRBJ2-1, with 8 bases matching TRBD1. Germline trimming cut 3 bases from V and 1 base from J; bases unmatched to any gene: 2. Looked up from germline, CDR1 is SGHVS and CDR2 is FNYEAQ. This CDR3 has 15 amino acids. In DNA, the CDR3 is TGTGCCAGCAGCTTCTACAGGGGGTCCTACAATGAGCAGTTCTTC. It codes for CASSFYRGSYNEQFF.

This chain joins TRBV28 and TRBJ1-6; 7 bases match TRBD1. The CDR3 is made up of 14 amino acids. V trimming: 6 bases; J trimming: 8 bases; junction bases outside the gene matches: 7. Germline lookup yields CDR1 MDHEN and CDR2 SYDVKM. The DNA of the CDR3 is TGTGCCAGCAGGACAGGGTGGAGAGATTCACCCCTCCACTTT. This translates into CASRTGWRDSPLHF.

The chain employs TRBV7-9 and TRBJ2-1, with 10 bases that match TRBD1. V trimming: 5 bases; J trimming: 3 bases; junction bases outside the gene matches: 10. Germline V lookup: CDR1 SEHNR, CDR2 FQNEAQ (reference sequence). CDR3 length equals 17 residues. The CDR3 nucleotides are TGTGCCAGCAGCACCCCCCGGGGGACAGGGGACTACAATGAGCAGTTCTTC. Protein: CASSTPRGTGDYNEQFF.

The chain carries TRBV7-2 and TRBJ1-6; D is undetermined. V shed 5 bases and J shed 10 bases, with 12 bases lying between them. Germline V lookup: CDR1 SGHTA, CDR2 FQGNSA. This CDR3 spans 13 amino acids. The CDR3 bases are TGTGCCAGCAGCGCCCGGAGCCAGTCACCCCTCCACTTT. Translation gives CASSARSQSPLHF.

This clone has a single count. V and J are TRBV28 and TRBJ2-6, with D possibly matching TRBD2 (6 bases). CDR1 and CDR2 from the germline V gene are MDHEN and SYDVKM. The CDR3 is made up of 15 amino acids. Trimming stripped 5 bases from V and 0 bases from J, with 8 bases between. The CDR3 DNA is TGTGCCAGCAGTCCCGGGGGCTCTGGGGCCAACGTCCTGACTTTC. Amino acid sequence: CASSPGGSGANVLTF.

This chain uses TRBV12-3 or TRBV12-4 with TRBJ2-7; D unresolved. This CDR3 contains 11 residues. V shed 3 bases and J shed 6 bases, with 6 bases lying between them. The CDR3 reads CASSFSSEQYF. As DNA, the CDR3 is TGTGCCAGCAGTTTTAGCAGCGAGCAGTACTTC.

The chain carries TRBV5-6 and TRBJ1-6, with TRBD1 identical over 7 bases. From germline, CDR1 is SGHDT and CDR2 YYEEEE. Unmatched junction bases numbered 3, after V lost 4 bases and J lost 2 bases. The CDR3 extends over 15 amino acids. The chain's CDR3 is CASSRGTAYNSPLHF. In DNA form, the CDR3 reads TGTGCCAGCAGCCGTGGGACAGCCTATAATTCACCCCTCCACTTT.

This clone was seen at least ten times. The chain carries TRBV5-1 and TRBJ1-3; D unclear. Germline values: CDR1 SGHRS, CDR2 YFSETQ. The CDR3 runs 14 residues. V dropped 4 bases and J dropped 6 bases, with 14 bases sitting between them. This chain's CDR3 is CASSPQEGVNTIYF. For the CDR3, the DNA is TGCGCCAGCAGCCCCCAGGAGGGTGTAAACACCATATATTTT.

The chain employs TRBV6-5 and TRBJ1-6; 7 bases line up with TRBD1. V shed 6 bases, J shed 8 bases, and the junction held 10 bases outside the gene matches. Germline V gene sequence: CDR1 MNHEY, CDR2 SVGAGI. The CDR3 runs 15 residues. The CDR3 is CASRARQGWDSPLHF. In DNA form, the CDR3 reads TGTGCCAGCAGGGCCAGACAGGGCTGGGATTCACCCCTCCACTTT.

The rearrangement uses TRBV27 and TRBJ1-4; 9 nucleotides agree with TRBD1. V shed 6 bases and J 6 bases; nucleotides not matched to a gene: 5. Germline CDR1 is MNHEY and CDR2 is SMNVEV (reference sequence). The CDR3 runs to 14 residues. The CDR3 protein is CASRPRQGDEKLFF. Written as DNA, the CDR3 is TGTGCCAGCAGGCCTCGACAGGGGGATGAAAAACTGTTTTTT.

V gene TRBV6-5 combines with J gene TRBJ2-1, with 11 bases identical to TRBD2. Germline CDR1 MNHEY, CDR2 SVGAGI. This CDR3 contains 15 residues. V lost 2 bases and J lost 6; bases outside the gene matches: 3. The CDR3 reads CASSYASGGFNEQFF. CDR3 bases: TGTGCCAGCAGTTACGCTAGCGGGGGGTTCAATGAGCAGTTCTTC.

The rearrangement joins TRBV30 to TRBJ2-1; 7 bases align to TRBD1. The CDR3 is 14 amino acids. Trimming cost V 5 bases and J 1 base; bases outside gene matches: 5. CDR1 and CDR2 (germline): GTSNPN, SVGIG (reference sequence). The CDR3 protein is CAWGWGQSYNEQFF. In DNA form, the CDR3 reads TGTGCCTGGGGTTGGGGACAGTCCTACAATGAGCAGTTCTTC.

The V gene is TRBV18, the J gene TRBJ1-5, with D unresolved. The CDR3 length is 19 residues. With 4 bases removed from V and 3 bases from J, the gap between germline ends came to 25 bases. Per the germline V gene, CDR1 is KGHSH and CDR2 is LQKENI. CDR3 region: CASSLRGNRGSRDNQPQHF. The DNA for the CDR3 is TGTGCCAGCTCACTTAGAGGCAATCGCGGCAGTCGGGACAATCAGCCCCAGCATTTT.

In nucleotides, the CDR3 is TGTGCCAGTCGACAGGGGGGAGGTGAAAAACTGTTTTTT. Translating it yields CASRQGGGEKLFF. The chain carries TRBV6-5 and TRBJ1-4, with 9 bases matching TRBD1. CDR3 length equals 13 residues. The V gene's germline CDR1 is MNHEY and CDR2 SVGAGI. With V trimmed by 9 bases and J by 7 bases, 6 bases remained unmatched.